The rows below give T cell receptor beta chains drawn from one sample of a study of cytomegalovirus exposure and HLA in healthy donors. Profiling relied on immunoSEQ multiplex PCR, and the TCRdb table lists in-frame clones only, not all of them. This sample has about 150,000 clones, with 82% found just once. The sequencing sample was made of PBMCs. The receptors originated from a woman aged 50 to 60 in good health and CMV-seropositive. Both conserved end residues are part of each CDR3. The D gene is left open where the match is weak. Some rows mark clone size as missing; the rest say once, few, many or name a class of expanded clone.

V	J	size	D	DNA	CDR3
TRBV11-2	TRBJ2-1	-	-	TGTGCCAGCAGCTTGAGTAATGAGCAGTTCTTC	CASSLSNEQFF
TRBV28	TRBJ1-2	few	-	TGTGCCAGCAGTTTATGGGCAGACTCTGGCTACACCTTC	CASSLWADSGYTF
TRBV9	TRBJ2-5	-	TRBD2	TGTGCCAGCAGCGTTAGCGGGGGGCCACAAGAGACCCAGTACTTC	CASSVSGGPQETQYF
TRBV9	TRBJ2-7	-	TRBD1	TGTGCCAGCAGTGGGACAGGCTACGAGCAGTACTTC	CASSGTGYEQYF
TRBV5-4	TRBJ1-1	few	-	TGTGCCAGCAGCTTGGGTGGAGGATTCAACACTGAAGCTTTCTTT	CASSLGGGFNTEAFF
TRBV28	TRBJ1-6	-	-	TGTGCCAGCAACGCACTCTTCTCCTATAATTCACCCCTCCACTTT	CASNALFSYNSPLHF
TRBV2	TRBJ1-5	few	-	TGTGCCAGCTGGGAGCCTGGTAGCAATCAGCCCCAGCATTTT	CASWEPGSNQPQHF
TRBV7-3	TRBJ2-4	-	TRBD1	TGTGCCAGCAGCTCCCGACAGGGAACGGTTCAGTACTTC	CASSSRQGTVQYF
TRBV28	TRBJ2-5	-	-	TGTGCCAGCAGTTTAGACTCTGGTGGCCAGTACTTC	CASSLDSGGQYF
TRBV7-2	TRBJ2-2	-	-	TGTGCCAGCAGCTTAGAGGCCGGGGAACTGTTTTTT	CASSLEAGELFF
TRBV7-2	TRBJ1-2	-	-	TGTGCCAGCAGCTTAGCCCCGACAGAGAGCTATGGCTACACCTTC	CASSLAPTESYGYTF
TRBV2	TRBJ2-3	-	TRBD2	TGTGCCAGTACCGGACTAGCCCCTCCAGATACGCAGTATTTT	CASTGLAPPDTQYF
TRBV25-1	TRBJ2-5	-	TRBD1	TGTGCCAGCAGTAGACAGGGGGCCGGGGAGACCCAGTACTTC	CASSRQGAGETQYF
TRBV27	TRBJ1-1	-	TRBD1	TGTGCCAGCCGACTTGACAGGGCCGTCACTGAAGCTTTCTTT	CASRLDRAVTEAFF
TRBV28	TRBJ1-1	-	TRBD1	TGTGCCAGCAGTTCCCATGTTTGGGACAGGGGCCTATGGAACACTGAAGCTTTCTTT	CASSSHVWDRGLWNTEAFF
TRBV7-7	TRBJ2-5	-	-	TGTGCTAGCAGCTTAGACGGGGTCCAAGAGACCCAGTACTTC	CASSLDGVQETQYF
TRBV6-1	TRBJ1-5	-	TRBD1	TGTGCCAGCAGTGAAGGGGGACAGGTACGGCAGCCCCAGCATTTT	CASSEGGQVRQPQHF
TRBV4-3	TRBJ2-5	-	-	TGCGCCAGCAGCCAAGCCGCGGTGGGACTCTGGGAGCAGTACTTC	CASSQAAVGLWEQYF
TRBV10-1	TRBJ2-7	-	TRBD1	TGCGCCAGCAGCCCATGGACAGGGTCGGGGGAGCAGTACTTC	CASSPWTGSGEQYF
TRBV28	TRBJ1-6	-	-	TGTGCCAGCAGTTTAGCAGGAATTTGGAATTCACCCCTCCACTTT	CASSLAGIWNSPLHF
TRBV18	TRBJ2-5	few	TRBD2	TGTGCCAGCGGGGGACTAGGGGAGAGTGGCCAGTACTTC	CASGGLGESGQYF
TRBV7-2	TRBJ2-7	-	-	TGTGCCAGCAGCTTTTCTTACAGGGCAGGCTACGAGCAGTACTTC	CASSFSYRAGYEQYF
TRBV5-1	TRBJ1-1	-	-	TGCGCCAGCAGCTTCATGCGATTCATGAACACTGAAGCTTTCTTT	CASSFMRFMNTEAFF
TRBV7-9	TRBJ1-1	-	-	TGTGCCAGCAGCCGCGTAGGAGACACTGAAGCTTTCTTT	CASSRVGDTEAFF
TRBV7-2	TRBJ1-2	-	TRBD1	TGTGCCAGCAGCCGGGACAGGGCCCACTATGGCTACACCTTC	CASSRDRAHYGYTF
TRBV7-6	TRBJ1-1	few	-	TGTGCCAGCAGCTTAATAGGGGGGGAATCGACTGAAGCTTTCTTT	CASSLIGGESTEAFF
TRBV19	TRBJ2-3	-	-	TGTGCCAGTAGTATAGATCTTCCAGACACAGATACGCAGTATTTT	CASSIDLPDTDTQYF
TRBV19	TRBJ2-3	-	TRBD2	TGTGCCAGTAGTACTGGACTAGCGGGCTCGGTGGGACCTAGCACAGATACGCAGTATTTT	CASSTGLAGSVGPSTDTQYF
TRBV18	TRBJ1-3	-	TRBD1	TGTGCCAGCTCGCCAACGGGGACAGGCGGAAACACCATATATTTT	CASSPTGTGGNTIYF
TRBV7-8	TRBJ2-7	-	TRBD2	TGTGCCAGCAGCTTAGGACTAGCGGGCGGCTGGGGTTCCTACGAGCAGTACTTC	CASSLGLAGGWGSYEQYF
TRBV10-3	TRBJ2-3	-	-	TGTGCCATCAGTGAGTCGAGGACGGGAGGCACAGATACGCAGTATTTT	CAISESRTGGTDTQYF
TRBV6-6	TRBJ1-5	few	-	TGTGCCAGCAGTCTGGTCCCGACAGTCGGCCAGCATTTT	CASSLVPTVGQHF
TRBV4-1	TRBJ2-1	-	TRBD2	TGCGCCAGCAGTCAGGGAGGGCTCCTCTCCTACAATGAGCAGTTCTTC	CASSQGGLLSYNEQFF
TRBV9	TRBJ2-5	-	TRBD2	TGTGCCAGCAGCGTAGAGCGGGGGACCCAGTACTTC	CASSVERGTQYF
TRBV28	TRBJ1-5	-	TRBD1	TGTGCCAGCAGTCGCAGATGGGACAGGGGGCTAGGAAATCAGCCCCAGCATTTT	CASSRRWDRGLGNQPQHF
TRBV19	TRBJ2-1	few	-	TGTGCCAGTAGTAGGGGAGCGGCATTTAATGAGCAGTTCTTC	CASSRGAAFNEQFF
TRBV5-4	TRBJ1-5	-	-	TGTGCCAGCAGCTTGGAAGGGGAACAGCCCCAGCATTTT	CASSLEGEQPQHF
TRBV30	TRBJ2-2	-	-	TGTGCCTGGAGTGTCAACGGAGTAGTGACCGGGGAGCTGTTTTTT	CAWSVNGVVTGELFF
TRBV7-2	TRBJ1-2	-	-	TGTGCCAGCAGCTCCGGGGGGGGGATCTATGGCTACACCTTC	CASSSGGGIYGYTF
TRBV18	TRBJ1-1	-	-	TGTGCCAGCTCACCACTCGGTCAAAACACTGAAGCTTTCTTT	CASSPLGQNTEAFF
TRBV5-4	TRBJ2-3	few	TRBD2	TGTGCCAGCAGTAACGGGGGGGCCTCCACAGATACGCAGTATTTT	CASSNGGASTDTQYF
TRBV11-3	TRBJ2-1	-	-	TGTGCCAGCAGCTTAGCAGCAGGAGTCGGGGGTGAGCAGTTCTTC	CASSLAAGVGGEQFF
TRBV5-1	TRBJ2-1	-	TRBD1	TGCGCCAGCAGTGGTGACAGGGCCTACAATGAGCAGTTCTTC	CASSGDRAYNEQFF
TRBV4-2	TRBJ1-4	-	TRBD1	TGTGCCAGCAGCCCCAGACAGGGAGAACTAGCTAATGAAAAACTGTTTTTT	CASSPRQGELANEKLFF
TRBV12-1	TRBJ2-1	-	-	TGTGCCAGCAGCTTTGACGCGGGAGGGTACTACAATGAGCAGTTCTTC	CASSFDAGGYYNEQFF
TRBV27	TRBJ1-6	-	-	TGTGCCAGCAGAACCGGACAGAGTAATTCACCCCTCCACTTT	CASRTGQSNSPLHF